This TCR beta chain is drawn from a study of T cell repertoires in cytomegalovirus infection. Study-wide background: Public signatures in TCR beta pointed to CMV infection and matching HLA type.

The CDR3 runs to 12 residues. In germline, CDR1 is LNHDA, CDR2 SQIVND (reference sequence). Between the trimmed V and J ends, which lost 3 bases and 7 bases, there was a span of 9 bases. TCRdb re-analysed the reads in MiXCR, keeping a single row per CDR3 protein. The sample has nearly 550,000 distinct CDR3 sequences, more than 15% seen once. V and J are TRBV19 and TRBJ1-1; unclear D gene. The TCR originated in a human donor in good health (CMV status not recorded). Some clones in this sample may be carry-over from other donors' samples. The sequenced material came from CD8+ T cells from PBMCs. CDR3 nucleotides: TGTGCCAGTAGTATGGGTTCGGGTGAAGCTTTCTTT. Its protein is CASSMGSGEAFF.